Listed below are T cell receptor beta chains from one sample, sequenced in a study of T cell changes during pregnancy in multiple sclerosis. Generated by immunoSEQ multiplex PCR, the TCRdb table keeps only in-frame clones and is missing some. Here the sample spans 85,000 to 100,000 clones, roughly 92% being singletons. The sequencing used peripheral blood, collected in the first trimester of pregnancy. All receptors derive from a female donor with multiple sclerosis, enrolled in a pregnancy study. Each CDR3 is given with its conserved first and last residue. D genes are given only for firm matches. The listing skips clone size in some rows; elsewhere it reads once, few, many or a size class.

V gene: TRBV14; J gene: TRBJ2-2; clone size: NA; D gene: NA; CDR3 protein: CASSQGWIRSGRDTGELFF; CDR3 DNA: TGTGCCAGCAGCCAGGGCTGGATTCGGAGCGGTCGGGACACCGGGGAGCTGTTTTTT
V gene: TRBV6-1; J gene: TRBJ1-2; clone size: NA; D gene: TRBD1; CDR3 protein: CASSRITGVWGYTF; CDR3 DNA: TGTGCCAGCAGTCGGATAACAGGGGTGTGGGGCTACACCTTC
V gene: TRBV2; J gene: TRBJ1-1; clone size: few; D gene: TRBD1; CDR3 protein: CASRGPGQGDTEAFF; CDR3 DNA: TGTGCCAGCAGGGGACCCGGACAGGGAGACACTGAAGCTTTCTTT
V gene: TRBV28; J gene: TRBJ2-2; clone size: NA; D gene: NA; CDR3 protein: CASSLDLSGTGELFF; CDR3 DNA: TGTGCCAGCAGTTTAGATCTGTCGGGGACCGGGGAGCTGTTTTTT
V gene: TRBV27; J gene: TRBJ1-3; clone size: few; D gene: NA; CDR3 protein: CASSPTNPGNTIYF; CDR3 DNA: TGTGCCAGCAGTCCCACTAACCCGGGAAACACCATATATTTT
V gene: TRBV7-7; J gene: TRBJ1-1; clone size: once; D gene: NA; CDR3 protein: CASSLGAFGGPDDVFF; CDR3 DNA: TGTGCTAGCAGCTTAGGTGCGTTCGGGGGTCCGGATGACGTTTTCTTT
V gene: TRBV29-1; J gene: TRBJ2-1; clone size: NA; D gene: TRBD2; CDR3 protein: CSVGPSGSSVYNEQFF; CDR3 DNA: TGCAGCGTTGGTCCTAGCGGGAGCTCAGTCTACAATGAGCAGTTCTTC
V gene: TRBV2; J gene: TRBJ2-5; clone size: NA; D gene: NA; CDR3 protein: CASRPLQRSSETQYF; CDR3 DNA: TGTGCCAGCAGACCCTTACAGAGATCGTCAGAGACCCAGTACTTC
V gene: TRBV6-5; J gene: TRBJ2-7; clone size: NA; D gene: TRBD1; CDR3 protein: CASSQGQYTYEQYF; CDR3 DNA: TGTGCCAGCAGCCAGGGACAGTACACCTACGAGCAGTACTTC
V gene: TRBV5-6; J gene: TRBJ1-3; clone size: NA; D gene: NA; CDR3 protein: CASSLGSLIQNTIYF; CDR3 DNA: TGTGCCAGCAGCTTGGGAAGTCTTATACAAAACACCATATATTTT
V gene: TRBV19; J gene: TRBJ2-1; clone size: NA; D gene: TRBD2; CDR3 protein: CASSPGGNEQFF; CDR3 DNA: TGTGCCAGTAGTCCGGGAGGAAATGAGCAGTTCTTC
V gene: TRBV4-1; J gene: TRBJ2-7; clone size: NA; D gene: NA; CDR3 protein: CASSQEEDYLSYEQYF; CDR3 DNA: TGCGCCAGCAGCCAAGAAGAAGACTATCTCTCCTACGAGCAGTACTTC
V gene: TRBV29-1; J gene: TRBJ2-1; clone size: NA; D gene: NA; CDR3 protein: CSVGNAAFSYNEQFF; CDR3 DNA: TGCAGCGTTGGTAACGCGGCCTTCTCCTACAATGAGCAGTTCTTC
V gene: TRBV6-6; J gene: TRBJ2-1; clone size: NA; D gene: TRBD2; CDR3 protein: CASSYSASGSNEQFF; CDR3 DNA: TGTGCCAGCAGTTACTCGGCTAGCGGGAGCAATGAGCAGTTCTTC
V gene: TRBV5-6; J gene: TRBJ2-7; clone size: once; D gene: TRBD2; CDR3 protein: CASSLPGLGPYEQYF; CDR3 DNA: TGTGCCAGCAGCTTACCGGGACTAGGGCCCTACGAGCAGTACTTC
V gene: TRBV9; J gene: TRBJ1-1; clone size: once; D gene: TRBD1; CDR3 protein: CASSVWTGPPTEAFF; CDR3 DNA: TGTGCCAGCAGCGTATGGACAGGACCGCCCACTGAAGCTTTCTTT